A single sample is the source of the 3 T cell receptor beta chains below, sequenced in a study of post-analysis software for immune sequencing data. General study results and limits: About five TRBV segments, including TRBV5-6, TRBV5-1 and TRBV20-1, were more frequent in patients than controls.

Their specific antigens are unknown. Each TCR beta cDNA library carried unique molecular identifiers. TCRdb re-analysed the PCR reads in MiXCR, keeping a single row per CDR3 protein. The sample holds 350,000 to 500,000 distinct CDR3 sequences, more than 30% seen once. Sequenced: blood. The receptors derive from a girl aged 2 to 10 with multiple sclerosis.

V gene TRBV6-2 or TRBV6-3 combines with J gene TRBJ1-5; no clear D gene. The CDR3 covers 14 residues. Trimming took off 8 bases at V and 2 bases at J, with 13 bases between the two ends. Germline values: CDR1 MNHEY, CDR2 SVGEGT. This chain's CDR3 is CASGPGGRNQPQHF. The CDR3, as DNA: TGTGCCAGCGGCCCTGGAGGACGCAATCAGCCCCAGCATTTT.

This clonotype has a handful of counts. V is TRBV12-3 or TRBV12-4 and J is TRBJ2-2; 7 bases agree with TRBD1. V trimming: 6 bases; J trimming: 5 bases; junction bases outside the gene matches: 6. The CDR3 contains 14 residues. The CDR3 loop is CASSPHRGTGELFF. Here the CDR3 DNA reads TGTGCCAGCAGCCCACACAGGGGAACCGGGGAGCTGTTTTTT.

This clonotype was seen only a few times. The chain uses TRBV5-6 and TRBJ2-7, with 7 nucleotides matching TRBD2. The J segment lost 7 bases and the V segment lost 2 bases, leaving 12 bases of the junction unmatched. The CDR3 sequence is 15 residues long. Germline V gene data show CDR1 as SGHDT and CDR2 as YYEEEE. CDR3 sequence: CASSFGGRLCNEQYF. DNA for the CDR3: TGTGCCAGCAGCTTTGGCGGGAGATTGTGCAATGAGCAGTACTTC.